The entry that follows covers one TCR beta chain sequence. The antigen is not known. Profiling relied on immunoSEQ multiplex PCR, and the TCRdb table lists in-frame clones only, not all of them. The sample has about 130,000 clones, around 88% seen once. No infections or other immune events were documented during collection. The data are from a study of identifying expanded T cells in peripheral blood. The germline V gene encodes CDR1 LGHNA and CDR2 YNFKEQ. The CDR3 length is 15 residues. The V end was cut by 3 bases, the J end by 0 bases, with 6 bases between. Study observations and caveats: Differentially abundant clones: around 1.1 between replicates, 16.4 at around 14 days, around 19 at four.

The TCR comes from a person aged 18 to 75 in good health. Sequencing used blood. V usage is TRBV4-2 and J usage is TRBJ2-6; D gene ambiguous. The CDR3 protein is CASSQALSGANVLTF. DNA of the CDR3: TGTGCCAGCAGCCAGGCGCTCTCTGGGGCCAACGTCCTGACTTTC.